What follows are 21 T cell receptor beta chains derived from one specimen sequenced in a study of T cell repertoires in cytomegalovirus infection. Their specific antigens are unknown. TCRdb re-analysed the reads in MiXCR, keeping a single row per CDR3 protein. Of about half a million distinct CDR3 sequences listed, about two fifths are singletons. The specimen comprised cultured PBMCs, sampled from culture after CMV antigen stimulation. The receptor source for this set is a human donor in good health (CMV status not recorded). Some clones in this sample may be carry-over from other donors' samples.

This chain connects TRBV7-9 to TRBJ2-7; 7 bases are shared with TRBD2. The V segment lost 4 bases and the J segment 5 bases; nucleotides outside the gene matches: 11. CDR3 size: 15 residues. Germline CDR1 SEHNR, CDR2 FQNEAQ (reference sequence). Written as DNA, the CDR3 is TGTGCCAGCAGCTCCGCTAGCGGTGGGGTCAACGAGCAGTACTTC. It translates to CASSSASGGVNEQYF. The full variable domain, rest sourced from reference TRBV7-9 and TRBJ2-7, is DTGVSQNPRHKITKRGQNVTFRCDPISEHNRLYWYRQTLGQGPEFLTYFQNEAQLEKSRLLSDRFSAERPKGSFSTLEIQRTEQGDSAMYLCASSSASGGVNEQYFGPGTRLTVT.

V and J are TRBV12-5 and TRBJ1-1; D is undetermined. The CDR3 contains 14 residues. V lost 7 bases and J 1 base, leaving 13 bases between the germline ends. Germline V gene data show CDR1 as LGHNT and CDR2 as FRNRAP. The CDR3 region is CASARGDENTEAFF. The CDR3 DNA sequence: TGTGCTAGTGCCCGGGGAGATGAGAACACTGAAGCTTTCTTT.

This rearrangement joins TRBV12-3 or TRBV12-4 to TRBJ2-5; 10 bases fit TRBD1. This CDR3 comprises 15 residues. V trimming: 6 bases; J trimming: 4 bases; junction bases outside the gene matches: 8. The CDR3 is CASRSGTGDGETQYF. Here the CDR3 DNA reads TGTGCCAGCAGATCCGGGACAGGGGATGGAGAGACCCAGTACTTC.

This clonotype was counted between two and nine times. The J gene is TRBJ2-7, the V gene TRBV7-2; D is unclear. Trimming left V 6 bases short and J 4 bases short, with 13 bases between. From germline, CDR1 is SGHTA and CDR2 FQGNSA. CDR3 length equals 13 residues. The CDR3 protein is CASSSPPFYEQYF. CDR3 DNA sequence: TGTGCCAGCAGTTCTCCTCCCTTTTACGAGCAGTACTTC. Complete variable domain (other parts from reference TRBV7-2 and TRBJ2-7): GAGVSQSPSNKVTEKGKDVELRCDPISGHTALYWYRQSLGQGLEFLIYFQGNSAPDKSGLPSDRFSAERTGGSVSTLTIQRTQQEDSAVYLCASSSPPFYEQYFGPGTRLTVT.

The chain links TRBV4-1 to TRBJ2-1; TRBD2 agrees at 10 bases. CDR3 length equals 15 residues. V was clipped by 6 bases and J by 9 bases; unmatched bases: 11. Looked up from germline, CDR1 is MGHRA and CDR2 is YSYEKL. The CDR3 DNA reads TGCGCCAGCAGAGCTAGCGGGAGAGGACGGCGTGAGCAGTTCTTC. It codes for CASRASGRGRREQFF.

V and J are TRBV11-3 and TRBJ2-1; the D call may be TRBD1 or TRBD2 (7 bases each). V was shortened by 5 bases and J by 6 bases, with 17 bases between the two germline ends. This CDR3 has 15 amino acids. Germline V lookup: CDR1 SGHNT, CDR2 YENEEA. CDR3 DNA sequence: TGTGCCAGCAGCGACCGGGGAGGGGGCATCAATGAGCAGTTCTTC. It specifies CASSDRGGGINEQFF.

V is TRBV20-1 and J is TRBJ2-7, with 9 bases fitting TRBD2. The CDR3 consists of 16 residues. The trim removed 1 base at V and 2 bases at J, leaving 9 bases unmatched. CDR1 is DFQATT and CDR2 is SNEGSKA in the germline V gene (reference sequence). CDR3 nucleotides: TGCAGTGCTAGAGCTCCCTCGGGACTAGCTCCCTACGAGCAGTACTTC. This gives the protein CSARAPSGLAPYEQYF.

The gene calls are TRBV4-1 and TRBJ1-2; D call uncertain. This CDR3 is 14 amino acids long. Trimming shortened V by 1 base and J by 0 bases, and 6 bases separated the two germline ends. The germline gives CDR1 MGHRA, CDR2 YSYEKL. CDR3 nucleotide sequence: TGCGCCAGCAGCCAAGCGTTAGCTAACTATGGCTACACCTTC. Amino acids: CASSQALANYGYTF.

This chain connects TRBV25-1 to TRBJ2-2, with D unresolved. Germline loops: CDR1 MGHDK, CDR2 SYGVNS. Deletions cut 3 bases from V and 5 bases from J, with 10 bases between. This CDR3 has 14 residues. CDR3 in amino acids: CASSDTARTGELFF. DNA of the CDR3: TGTGCCAGCAGTGACACAGCGAGGACCGGGGAGCTGTTTTTT.

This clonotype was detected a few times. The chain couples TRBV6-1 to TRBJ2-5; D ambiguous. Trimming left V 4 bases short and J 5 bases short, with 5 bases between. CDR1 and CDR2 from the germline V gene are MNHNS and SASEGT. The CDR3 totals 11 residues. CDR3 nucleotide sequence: TGTGCCAGCAGTGGATATGAGACCCAGTACTTC. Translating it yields CASSGYETQYF.

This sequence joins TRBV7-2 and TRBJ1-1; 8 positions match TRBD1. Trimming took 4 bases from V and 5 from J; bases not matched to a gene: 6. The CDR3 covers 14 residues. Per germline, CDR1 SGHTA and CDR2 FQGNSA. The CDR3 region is CASSSWDRTTEAFF. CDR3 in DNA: TGTGCCAGCAGCTCCTGGGACAGGACTACTGAAGCTTTCTTT.

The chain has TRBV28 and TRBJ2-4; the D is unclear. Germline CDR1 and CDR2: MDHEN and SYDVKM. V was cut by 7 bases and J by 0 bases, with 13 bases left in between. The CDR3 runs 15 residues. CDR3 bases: TGTGCCAGCAATCCGGAGATACTAGCCAAAAACATTCAGTACTTC. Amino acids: CASNPEILAKNIQYF.

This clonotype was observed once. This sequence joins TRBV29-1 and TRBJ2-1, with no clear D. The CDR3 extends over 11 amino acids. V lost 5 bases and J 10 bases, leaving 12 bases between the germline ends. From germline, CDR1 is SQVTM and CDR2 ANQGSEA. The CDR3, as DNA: TGCAGCGTTCTACCCGGCGGAGAGCAGTTCTTC. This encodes CSVLPGGEQFF.

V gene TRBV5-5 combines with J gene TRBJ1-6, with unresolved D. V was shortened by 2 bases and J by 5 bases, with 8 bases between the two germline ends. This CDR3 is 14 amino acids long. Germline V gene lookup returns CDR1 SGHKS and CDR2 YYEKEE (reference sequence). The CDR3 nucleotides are TGTGCCAGCAGCTTCGACGCGGATAATTCACCCCTCCACTTT. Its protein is CASSFDADNSPLHF.

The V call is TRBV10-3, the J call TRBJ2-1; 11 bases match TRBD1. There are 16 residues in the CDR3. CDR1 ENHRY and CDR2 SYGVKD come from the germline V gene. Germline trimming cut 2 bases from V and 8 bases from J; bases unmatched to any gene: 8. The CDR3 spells CAISEGQGARVDEQFF. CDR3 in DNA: TGTGCCATCAGTGAGGGACAGGGGGCGAGAGTCGATGAGCAGTTCTTC.

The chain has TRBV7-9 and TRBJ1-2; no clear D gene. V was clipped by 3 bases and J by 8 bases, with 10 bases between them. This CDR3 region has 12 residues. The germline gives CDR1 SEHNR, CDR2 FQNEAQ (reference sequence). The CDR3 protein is CASSLGGRGYTF. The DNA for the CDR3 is TGTGCCAGCAGCTTGGGCGGTCGCGGCTACACCTTC.

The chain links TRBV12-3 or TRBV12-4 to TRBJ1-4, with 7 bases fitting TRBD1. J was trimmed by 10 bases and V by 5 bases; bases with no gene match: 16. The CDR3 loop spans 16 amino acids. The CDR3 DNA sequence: TGTGCCAGCAGTCCGCAACCGACAGGGCCAGAGGGAAAACTGTTTTTT. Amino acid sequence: CASSPQPTGPEGKLFF.

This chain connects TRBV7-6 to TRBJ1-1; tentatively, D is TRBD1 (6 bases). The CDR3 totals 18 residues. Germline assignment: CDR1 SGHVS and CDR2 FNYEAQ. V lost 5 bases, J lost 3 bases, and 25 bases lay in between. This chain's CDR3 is CASSLQRRVQGLYTEAFF. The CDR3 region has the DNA TGTGCCAGCAGCCTACAAAGACGGGTTCAGGGGCTCTACACTGAAGCTTTCTTT.

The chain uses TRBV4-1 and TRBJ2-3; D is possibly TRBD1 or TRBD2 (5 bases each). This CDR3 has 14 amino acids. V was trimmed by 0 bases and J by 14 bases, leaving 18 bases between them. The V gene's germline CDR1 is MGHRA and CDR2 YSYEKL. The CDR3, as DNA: TGCGCCAGCAGCCAAGAACCGGCCACCCCGGGGCGGTATTTT. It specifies CASSQEPATPGRYF.

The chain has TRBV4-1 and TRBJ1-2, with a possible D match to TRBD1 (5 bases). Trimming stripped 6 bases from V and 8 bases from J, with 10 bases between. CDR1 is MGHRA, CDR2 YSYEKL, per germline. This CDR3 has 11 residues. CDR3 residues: CASRGGWGYTF. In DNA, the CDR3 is TGCGCCAGCAGGGGGGGATGGGGCTACACCTTC.

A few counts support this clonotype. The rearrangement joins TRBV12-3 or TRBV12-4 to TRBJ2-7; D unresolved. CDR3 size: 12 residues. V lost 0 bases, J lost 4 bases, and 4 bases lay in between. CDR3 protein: CASSLAPYEQYF. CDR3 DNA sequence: TGTGCCAGCAGTTTAGCACCTTACGAGCAGTACTTC.